Listed here is a single TCR beta chain. Its target is unknown. Blood collection times were about day -28 and days 30, 100, 180 posttransplant. The length of the CDR3 is 17 residues. The V gene lost 0 bases and the J gene lost 0 bases, with 15 bases spanning the gap. In germline, CDR1 is SQVTM, CDR2 ANQGSEA. Sequenced by immunoSEQ multiplex PCR; TCRdb stores in-frame clones only, minus some. The repertoire includes approximately 12,000 clones, 75% to 90% of them detected once, and more than 15% sits in the top ten. The data were obtained in a study of T cell clonotyping in hematopoietic cell transplantation. Overall study results and limits: Cells were unsorted, so CD4 and CD8 contributions were not separated. After transplant, recipient diversity fell while pathologically expanded clonotypes grew through day 180. Broader posttransplant TCR repertoire diversity was predicted by graft donor and pretransplant recipient Inverse Simpson Index values.

Sequencing was performed on PBMCs, taken 100 days after allogeneic stem cell transplant. The genes are TRBV29-1 and TRBJ1-3; D is perhaps TRBD1 (6 bases). This receptor was taken from a female patient between 55 and 75 years old who had an allogeneic stem cell transplant from an unrelated donor, so the T cells may come from the graft donor. Some clones in this sample may be carry-over from other donors' samples. The CDR3 coding sequence is TGCAGCGTTGAAGAAGGACAGACTAATCCCTCTGGAAACACCATATATTTT. This codes for CSVEEGQTNPSGNTIYF.